This passage covers 2 T cell receptor beta chains from one sample sequenced in a study of blood T cells in healthy people across ages. Next came a second PCR, run for roughly 6 to 11 cycles, which used a sample-barcoded 5' primer along with a J-beta primer mix. TCRdb processed the 5' RACE reads anew with MiXCR; each CDR3 protein has one entry. In the table there are hundreds of thousands of distinct CDR3 sequences, roughly 41% of which are singletons. Sequencing was done on a sample of blood. All receptors derive from an elderly man in good health.

This clonotype was seen at least ten times. This chain joins TRBV20-1 and TRBJ2-1; 15 positions agree with TRBD2. This CDR3 is 19 amino acids long. CDR1 and CDR2 from the germline V gene are DFQATT and SNEGSKA (reference sequence). J gave up 6 bases and V 3 bases, and 15 bases lay outside the gene matches. This CDR3 is CSARGLFRTSGRASNEQFF. The CDR3, as DNA: TGCAGTGCTAGGGGCCTTTTCAGGACTAGCGGGAGGGCCTCCAATGAGCAGTTCTTC.

The chain is built from TRBV11-3 and TRBJ2-3; 9 positions match TRBD2. V lost 4 bases and J lost 1; bases outside the gene matches: 6. This CDR3 has 16 residues. The germline V gene has CDR1 SGHNT and CDR2 YENEEA. CDR3 region: CASSSSSGSGTDTQYF. In nucleotides, the CDR3 is TGTGCCAGCAGCTCTAGTAGCGGGAGTGGCACAGATACGCAGTATTTT.